The rows below give T cell receptor beta chains drawn from one sample of a study of blood T cell repertoires in COVID-19. Clones were read by immunoSEQ multiplex PCR, and TCRdb kept only the in-frame ones, dropping some. The sample has under 400,000 clones; 80% to 90% are singletons. The specimen sequenced was PBMCs or T cells enriched from blood (not recorded which). Receptors originate from a woman aged 40 to 49 with acute COVID-19. CDR3s include the opening cysteine and the closing phenylalanine or tryptophan. The order of the fields is J gene, V gene, clone size, D gene, CDR3 protein, CDR3 DNA. D genes are given only for firm matches. The size field is filled for only some rows; it gives once, few, many or a size class.

J: TRBJ2-3; V: TRBV7-9; size: once; D: .; CDR3: CASSLGLTSTDTQYF; DNA: TGTGCCAGCAGCTTAGGATTGACTAGCACAGATACGCAGTATTTT
J: TRBJ2-5; V: TRBV19; size: once; D: .; CDR3: CASSTAGLQETQYF; DNA: TGTGCCAGTAGTACAGCCGGGTTACAAGAGACCCAGTACTTC
J: TRBJ2-7; V: TRBV7-3; size: .; D: TRBD2; CDR3: CASSPSGDTYEQYF; DNA: TGTGCCAGCAGCCCTAGCGGGGACACCTACGAGCAGTACTTC
J: TRBJ1-2; V: TRBV11-2; size: .; D: .; CDR3: CASSKLQGNNYGYTF; DNA: TGTGCCAGCAGCAAGCTACAGGGTAATAACTATGGCTACACCTTC
J: TRBJ1-5; V: TRBV7-2; size: few; D: .; CDR3: CASSLTVVSNQPQHF; DNA: TGTGCCAGCAGCTTAACTGTGGTAAGCAATCAGCCCCAGCATTTT
J: TRBJ2-7; V: TRBV6-5; size: .; D: TRBD2; CDR3: CASRPSGGTSYEQYF; DNA: TGTGCCAGCAGGCCTAGCGGGGGAACTTCCTACGAGCAGTACTTC
J: TRBJ1-2; V: TRBV9; size: .; D: TRBD1; CDR3: CASSQEGQGRGGYTF; DNA: TGTGCCAGCAGCCAGGAGGGACAGGGGCGAGGTGGCTACACCTTC
J: TRBJ1-1; V: TRBV18; size: .; D: .; CDR3: CASSLLSDIMNTEAFF; DNA: TGTGCCAGCTCACTTCTTTCAGACATCATGAACACTGAAGCTTTCTTT
J: TRBJ2-7; V: TRBV20-1; size: .; D: .; CDR3: CSARRGYEQYF; DNA: TGCAGTGCTAGAAGGGGATACGAGCAGTACTTC
J: TRBJ1-6; V: TRBV27; size: .; D: TRBD1; CDR3: CASSGQGRYSPLHF; DNA: TGTGCCAGCAGCGGACAGGGAAGATATTCACCCCTCCACTTT
J: TRBJ1-3; V: TRBV5-4; size: .; D: .; CDR3: CASSLQGSGNTIYF; DNA: TGTGCCAGCAGCCTACAGGGTTCTGGAAACACCATATATTTT
J: TRBJ1-5; V: TRBV15; size: .; D: .; CDR3: CATSRDPGINQPQHF; DNA: TGTGCCACCAGCAGAGACCCAGGGATCAATCAGCCCCAGCATTTT
J: TRBJ2-3; V: TRBV18; size: .; D: TRBD2; CDR3: CASSPGLAGVLSTDTQYF; DNA: TGTGCCAGCTCACCGGGACTAGCGGGAGTCCTGAGCACAGATACGCAGTATTTT
J: TRBJ1-2; V: TRBV7-2; size: .; D: TRBD1; CDR3: CASSFGSTGGNGYTF; DNA: TGTGCCAGCAGCTTCGGATCGACAGGGGGGAATGGCTACACCTTC
J: TRBJ1-1; V: TRBV6-5; size: once; D: TRBD1; CDR3: CASSPPAGQGPEAFF; DNA: TGTGCCAGCAGCCCCCCCGCCGGACAGGGCCCCGAAGCTTTCTTT
J: TRBJ2-5; V: TRBV7-9; size: .; D: .; CDR3: CASSLAQMQETQYF; DNA: TGTGCCAGCAGCCTTGCTCAGATGCAAGAGACCCAGTACTTC
J: TRBJ1-1; V: TRBV2; size: .; D: .; CDR3: CASTRQSMNTEAFF; DNA: TGTGCCAGCACTCGACAGAGCATGAACACTGAAGCTTTCTTT
J: TRBJ2-3; V: TRBV25-1; size: few; D: .; CDR3: CASSSYGGTDTQYF; DNA: TGTGCCAGCAGTAGCTACGGGGGCACAGATACGCAGTATTTT
J: TRBJ2-7; V: TRBV6-5; size: .; D: .; CDR3: CASRQRGTFNYEQYF; DNA: TGTGCCAGCAGACAGAGGGGGACGTTCAACTACGAGCAGTACTTC
J: TRBJ1-1; V: TRBV28; size: .; D: .; CDR3: CASSLQQGEAFF; DNA: TGTGCCAGCAGTTTACAACAGGGAGAAGCTTTCTTT
J: TRBJ1-4; V: TRBV5-1; size: .; D: TRBD1; CDR3: CASKVGTAYEKLFF; DNA: TGCGCCAGCAAAGTCGGGACAGCTTATGAAAAACTGTTTTTT
J: TRBJ1-6; V: TRBV5-8; size: few; D: .; CDR3: CASSFLGGSSPLHF; DNA: TGTGCCAGCAGCTTCCTTGGGGGGTCGTCACCCCTCCACTTT
J: TRBJ2-1; V: TRBV6-6; size: .; D: .; CDR3: CASRPQQVSSYNEQFF; DNA: TGTGCCAGCAGACCTCAACAGGTTAGCTCCTACAATGAGCAGTTCTTC
J: TRBJ1-2; V: TRBV13; size: .; D: TRBD1; CDR3: CASSLPGTALGLGYTF; DNA: TGTGCCAGCAGCTTACCCGGGACAGCCCTGGGTTTAGGCTACACCTTC
J: TRBJ1-1; V: TRBV5-1; size: .; D: TRBD1; CDR3: CASSPGTGGPAEAFF; DNA: TGCGCCAGCAGCCCGGGGACAGGGGGGCCGGCTGAAGCTTTCTTT
J: TRBJ2-3; V: TRBV6-1; size: .; D: TRBD2; CDR3: CASSEGTSGRDTQYF; DNA: TGTGCCAGCAGTGAAGGAACTAGCGGGAGGGATACGCAGTATTTT